The 15 T cell receptor beta chains presented below share a single source sample, sequenced in a study of blood T cell repertoires in COVID-19. Sequencing used immunoSEQ multiplex PCR; TCRdb keeps in-frame clones, though not all of them. In the table there are approximately 150,000 clones, more than 70% of which are singletons. Sequenced input: peripheral blood. Every receptor here comes from a woman aged 55-75 years with acute or convalescent COVID-19.

The CDR3 is CASGLRDTHQPQHF. CDR3 bases: TGTGCTAGTGGCCTCCGGGACACACATCAGCCCCAGCATTTT. J is TRBJ1-5 and V is TRBV12-5, with a weak D call TRBD1 (6 bases). Trimming cost V 6 bases and J 5 bases, with 14 bases left between them. The CDR3 sequence is 14 residues long. CDR1 LGHNT and CDR2 FRNRAP come from the germline V gene.

This clone was found once. This chain joins TRBV9 and TRBJ2-1; 11 positions agree with TRBD2. J lost 6 bases, V lost 3 bases, and 8 bases had no gene match. The CDR3 loop spans 16 amino acids. The germline CDR1 and CDR2 sequences are SGDLS and YYNGEE. CDR3 in amino acids: CASSGSLAGGRNEQFF. CDR3 nucleotide sequence: TGTGCCAGCAGCGGGAGTCTAGCGGGGGGTCGCAATGAGCAGTTCTTC. The full variable domain, in which reference TRBV9 and TRBJ2-1 provide the parts outside the CDR3, is DSGVTQTPKHLITATGQRVTLRCSPRSGDLSVYWYQQSLDQGLQFLIQYYNGEERAKGNILERFSAQQFPDLHSELNLSSLELGDSALYFCASSGSLAGGRNEQFFGPGTRLTVL.

The chain is built from TRBV28 and TRBJ1-2; tentative D call: TRBD1 (6 bases). The CDR3 is 14 residues long. The germline CDR1 and CDR2 sequences are MDHEN and SYDVKM. The germline V and J ends were trimmed by 6 bases and 4 bases, with 15 bases remaining between them. The CDR3 reads CASRSQGKGYGYTF. CDR3 bases: TGTGCCAGCAGGTCCCAGGGGAAGGGCTATGGCTACACCTTC.

This clone was counted a few times. V and J are TRBV24-1 and TRBJ1-2; D might be TRBD1 (6 bases). The V gene lost 4 bases and the J gene lost 5 bases, with 10 bases spanning the gap. Germline CDR1 and CDR2: KGHDR and SFDVKD. This CDR3 contains 13 residues. In nucleotides, the CDR3 is TGTGCCACCAGTGAGTCGACAGGTTATGGCTACACCTTC. It is translated as CATSESTGYGYTF.

This clone was observed once. The chain is built from TRBV5-4 and TRBJ1-3; possibly TRBD1 for D (6 bases). This CDR3 is 14 amino acids long. Germline V lookup: CDR1 SGHNT, CDR2 YYREEE (reference sequence). V lost 0 bases to trimming and J lost 7 bases, with 11 bases between them. CDR3: CASSLEAGANTIYF. DNA for the CDR3: TGTGCCAGCAGCTTGGAGGCAGGGGCCAACACCATATATTTT.

V and J are TRBV4-2 and TRBJ1-6; 8 bases align to TRBD1. Trimming took 0 bases from V and 7 from J; bases not matched to a gene: 5. Germline CDR1 is LGHNA and CDR2 is YNFKEQ. The CDR3 runs 16 residues. The CDR3 DNA sequence: TGTGCCAGCAGCCAAGAGGTCCCAGGGGGCAATTCACCCCTCCACTTT. Encoded protein: CASSQEVPGGNSPLHF.

This chain uses TRBV19 with TRBJ1-5; 7 bases fit TRBD1. Germline values: CDR1 LNHDA, CDR2 SQIVND (reference sequence). The V gene end was trimmed by 6 bases and the J gene end by 5 bases; junction bases not matched to a gene: 10. The CDR3 loop spans 15 amino acids. Written as DNA, the CDR3 is TGTGCCAGTAGCCCGACAGGGCTTCCCTATCAGCCCCAGCATTTT. Amino acid sequence: CASSPTGLPYQPQHF.

The V call is TRBV9, the J call TRBJ2-3; unclear D gene. Trimming took 4 bases from V and 6 from J, leaving 15 bases between them. Germline lookup yields CDR1 SGDLS and CDR2 YYNGEE. This CDR3 region has 14 residues. The CDR3 region is CASSSNARLDTQYF. DNA for the CDR3: TGTGCCAGCAGCTCTAATGCCCGACTGGATACGCAGTATTTT.

There are a few counts of this clone. The rearrangement uses TRBV10-3 and TRBJ2-5; TRBD1 aligns across 10 bases. The CDR3 is 15 amino acids. Germline trimming cut 6 bases from V and 4 bases from J; bases unmatched to any gene: 8. The V gene's germline CDR1 is ENHRY and CDR2 SYGVKD. In DNA form, the CDR3 reads TGTGCCATCAGACCGGGACAGGGGTATGTAGAGACCCAGTACTTC. Encoded protein: CAIRPGQGYVETQYF.

V gene TRBV30 combines with J gene TRBJ2-3; 8 nucleotides line up with TRBD2. The CDR3 contains 13 residues. Germline lookup yields CDR1 GTSNPN and CDR2 SVGIG (reference sequence). The CDR3 here is CALEAGATDTQYF. CDR3 DNA: TGTGCTTTAGAAGCGGGAGCCACAGATACGCAGTATTTT.

This rearrangement joins TRBV27 to TRBJ2-2; the D gene is possibly TRBD1 (6 bases). The germline gives CDR1 MNHEY, CDR2 SMNVEV (reference sequence). Trimming pared 2 bases from V and 4 bases from J, leaving 14 bases between. This CDR3 contains 16 residues. This CDR3 is CASSLPHQGTTGELFF. In nucleotides, the CDR3 is TGTGCCAGCAGTTTACCCCACCAGGGGACCACCGGGGAGCTGTTTTTT.

The V call is TRBV4-3, the J call TRBJ1-4; D is ambiguous. The CDR3 has 16 amino acids. Germline CDR1 and CDR2: LGHNA and YSLEER. V was trimmed by 1 base and J by 0 bases, leaving 9 bases between them. In DNA form, the CDR3 reads TGCGCCAGCAGCCAAGGAGATTTCGCAACTAATGAAAAACTGTTTTTT. Protein sequence: CASSQGDFATNEKLFF.

The V and J genes are TRBV19 and TRBJ1-1, with a possible D match to TRBD1 (6 bases). Trimming removed 9 bases from V and 1 base from J, with 12 bases in between. CDR1 LNHDA and CDR2 SQIVND come from the germline V gene (reference sequence). This CDR3 comprises 13 residues. The CDR3 DNA follows: TGTGCCAGCTCTGGACAGCGGAACACTGAAGCTTTCTTT. Amino acid sequence: CASSGQRNTEAFF.

The gene calls are TRBV27 and TRBJ1-6; weak D call: TRBD1 (6 bases). CDR1 MNHEY and CDR2 SMNVEV come from the germline V gene (reference sequence). Trimming removed 4 bases from V and 7 bases from J, with 11 bases in between. CDR3 size: 14 residues. The chain's CDR3 is CASSYQGFNSPLHF. The CDR3 DNA reads TGTGCCAGCAGTTATCAGGGGTTCAATTCACCCCTCCACTTT.

V gene TRBV7-6 combines with J gene TRBJ1-2; TRBD1 matches 11 bases. Germline CDR1 is SGHVS and CDR2 is FNYEAQ. The CDR3 totals 15 residues. J was trimmed by 5 bases and V by 5 bases; bases with no gene match: 7. The CDR3 loop is CASSPGQGVKYGYTF. CDR3 bases: TGTGCCAGCAGCCCGGGACAGGGGGTAAAATATGGCTACACCTTC.